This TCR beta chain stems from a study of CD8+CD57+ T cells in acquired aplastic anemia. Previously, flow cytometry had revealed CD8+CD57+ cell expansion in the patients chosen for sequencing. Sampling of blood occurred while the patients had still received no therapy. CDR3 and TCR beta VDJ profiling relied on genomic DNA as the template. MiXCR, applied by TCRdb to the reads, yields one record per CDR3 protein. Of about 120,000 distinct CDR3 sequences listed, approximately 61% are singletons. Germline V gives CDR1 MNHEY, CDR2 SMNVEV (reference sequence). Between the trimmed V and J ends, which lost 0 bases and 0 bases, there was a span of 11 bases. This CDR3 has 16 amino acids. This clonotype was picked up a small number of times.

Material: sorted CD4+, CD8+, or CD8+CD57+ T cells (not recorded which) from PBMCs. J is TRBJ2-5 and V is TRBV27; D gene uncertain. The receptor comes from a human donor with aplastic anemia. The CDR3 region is CASSLSVTGYQETQYF. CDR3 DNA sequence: TGTGCCAGCAGTTTATCAGTGACTGGGTACCAAGAGACCCAGTACTTC.